One sample yielded the 18 T cell receptor beta chains listed below, sequenced in a study of blood T cell repertoires in COVID-19. Clones were read by immunoSEQ multiplex PCR, and TCRdb kept only the in-frame ones, dropping some. The data show 200,000 or so clones, approximately 81% seen once. Sequenced sample: peripheral blood. The receptors derive from a person between 65 and 79 years old with COVID-19, enrolled during active disease.

The V and J genes are TRBV28 and TRBJ2-5; TRBD1 might be the D (6 bases). Trimming pared 8 bases from V and 6 bases from J, leaving 22 bases between. Germline-derived CDR1 and CDR2 are MDHEN and SYDVKM. This CDR3 contains 15 residues. CDR3 amino acids: CASYTQEQGRKTQYF. The CDR3 nucleotides are TGTGCCAGCTATACGCAAGAACAGGGTAGGAAGACCCAGTACTTC.

The rearrangement links TRBV10-2 to TRBJ1-5, with 9 bases lining up with TRBD1. Germline V gene sequence: CDR1 WSHSY, CDR2 SAAADI. Trimming at V came to 4 bases and at J to 2 bases, leaving 9 bases not matched to a gene. The CDR3 sequence is 17 residues long. The chain's CDR3 is CASSGSGQGRGNQPQHF. The CDR3 DNA sequence: TGCGCCAGCAGTGGTAGTGGACAGGGGAGAGGCAATCAGCCCCAGCATTTT.

The chain joins TRBV5-5 to TRBJ1-5; no clear D. The CDR3 is 14 amino acids. Looked up from germline, CDR1 is SGHKS and CDR2 is YYEKEE (reference sequence). Trimming took off 2 bases at V and 0 bases at J, with 6 bases between the two ends. Written as DNA, the CDR3 is TGTGCCAGCAGCTTTGTCTATAGCAATCAGCCCCAGCATTTT. Residues: CASSFVYSNQPQHF.

The chain carries TRBV11-2 and TRBJ1-3, with a possible D match to TRBD1 (5 bases). The CDR3 is made up of 18 amino acids. V lost 0 bases, J lost 0 bases, and 15 bases lay in between. Germline V gene lookup returns CDR1 SGHAT and CDR2 FQNNGV. The CDR3 nucleotides read TGTGCCAGCAGCTTAGAAGCGGGGCGACGAACCTCTGGAAACACCATATATTTT. Translated, it gives CASSLEAGRRTSGNTIYF.

The chain recombines TRBV27 with TRBJ1-5; D not certain. The CDR3 totals 15 residues. The V and J ends lost 3 bases and 4 bases respectively, with 13 bases between them. CDR1 is MNHEY, CDR2 SMNVEV, per germline (reference sequence). The CDR3 reads CASSLSTPVNQPQHF. The CDR3 nucleotides are TGTGCCAGCAGTTTGTCCACGCCGGTTAATCAGCCCCAGCATTTT.

The V gene is TRBV4-3, the J gene TRBJ1-6, with 9 nucleotides matching TRBD1. In germline, CDR1 is LGHNA, CDR2 YSLEER. The length of the CDR3 is 15 residues. Germline trimming cut 2 bases from V and 8 bases from J; bases unmatched to any gene: 4. The CDR3, as DNA: TGCGCCAGCAGCCAAAAGGGACAGGGCCATTCACCCCTCCACTTT. Its translation: CASSQKGQGHSPLHF.

The gene calls are TRBV19 and TRBJ2-2; D not resolved. The germline V and J ends were trimmed by 3 bases and 0 bases, with 8 bases remaining between them. Germline V gene sequence: CDR1 LNHDA, CDR2 SQIVND (reference sequence). This CDR3 region has 15 residues. The CDR3 reads CASSISTTNTGELFF. CDR3 coding DNA: TGTGCCAGTAGTATCTCGACAACGAACACCGGGGAGCTGTTTTTT.

This clone has only a few counts. The gene calls are TRBV12-3 or TRBV12-4 and TRBJ2-1, with D hard to call. Between the trimmed V and J ends, which lost 6 bases and 10 bases, there was a span of 13 bases. This CDR3 spans 12 amino acids. The CDR3 DNA sequence: TGTGCCAGCAGCCATCCAGGTCGCGAGCAGTTCTTC. This sequence encodes CASSHPGREQFF.

The J gene is TRBJ1-1, the V gene TRBV6-5; D uncertain. CDR3 length: 14 amino acids. Germline CDR1 reads MNHEY; CDR2 reads SVGAGI. V lost 2 bases and J lost 4, with 11 bases in between. This chain's CDR3 is CASSYVAEGTEAFF. CDR3 DNA: TGTGCCAGCAGTTACGTAGCAGAGGGCACTGAAGCTTTCTTT.

The V gene is TRBV6-5, the J gene TRBJ1-1; a possible D gene is TRBD1 (5 bases). V was cut by 1 base and J by 0 bases, with 9 bases left in between. The CDR3 sequence is 15 residues long. Germline V gene sequence: CDR1 MNHEY, CDR2 SVGAGI. The CDR3 nucleotides read TGTGCCAGCAGTTACTTCGGGGGGATGAACACTGAAGCTTTCTTT. Residues: CASSYFGGMNTEAFF.

The chain couples TRBV27 to TRBJ1-2; 7 bases map to TRBD1. V lost 6 bases, J lost 7 bases, and 5 bases stayed unmatched. Germline lookup yields CDR1 MNHEY and CDR2 SMNVEV (reference sequence). The CDR3 is 12 residues long. The CDR3 loop is CASRDRFSGYTF. The DNA of the CDR3 is TGTGCCAGCAGGGACAGGTTCTCTGGCTACACCTTC.

The chain employs TRBV3-1 (or the pseudogene TRBV3-2) and TRBJ2-2, with D hard to call. This CDR3 contains 15 residues. Germline V lookup: CDR1 LGHDT, CDR2 YNNKEL (reference sequence). The V end lost 0 bases, the J end lost 4 bases, and 9 bases lay between the germline ends. The CDR3 loop is CASSQDSQSTGELFF. The DNA for the CDR3 is TGTGCCAGCAGCCAAGATTCACAGAGCACCGGGGAGCTGTTTTTT.

The chain joins TRBV23-1 to TRBJ1-5; 8 positions match TRBD1. TRBV23-1 belongs to the ORF category, with a function that is uncertain. V shed 2 bases and J 7 bases; nucleotides not matched to a gene: 7. CDR3 length: 15 residues. CDR3 region: CASSQRTGCGQPQHF. CDR3 DNA sequence: TGCGCCAGCAGTCAAAGGACAGGGTGCGGCCAGCCCCAGCATTTT.

The chain is built from TRBV12-3 or TRBV12-4 and TRBJ1-1; 7 bases map to TRBD1. The CDR3 runs 11 residues. The junction had 6 bases not matched to a gene; V was cut back by 3 bases and J by 14 bases. The CDR3 protein is CASSFGQGVFF. The CDR3 DNA reads as TGTGCCAGCAGTTTTGGCCAGGGGGTCTTCTTT.

The chain combines TRBV5-1 with TRBJ2-1; D perhaps matches TRBD1 (5 bases). The CDR3 is 16 residues long. V was trimmed by 0 bases and J by 10 bases, leaving 20 bases between them. Looked up from germline, CDR1 is SGHRS and CDR2 is YFSETQ. The CDR3 DNA sequence: TGCGCCAGCAGCTTGGGCTCCAGGGTGGGTAGCCAAGAGCAGTTCTTC. The encoded protein is CASSLGSRVGSQEQFF.

The chain employs TRBV7-2 and TRBJ2-3; 8 positions match TRBD1. The CDR3 has 15 residues. Losses at the gene ends were 6 bases for V and 4 bases for J; bases not matched to a gene: 9. Germline V lookup: CDR1 SGHTA, CDR2 FQGNSA. The CDR3 protein is CASSRSGGRSDTQYF. In DNA, the CDR3 is TGTGCCAGCAGTCGTTCAGGGGGCCGATCAGATACGCAGTATTTT.

The V gene is TRBV19, the J gene TRBJ1-1; TRBD1 aligns across 7 bases. The germline V gene has CDR1 LNHDA and CDR2 SQIVND (reference sequence). The CDR3 totals 12 residues. The V gene end was trimmed by 3 bases and the J gene end by 11 bases; junction bases not matched to a gene: 6. CDR3 sequence: CASSIRTGAAFF. The DNA for the CDR3 is TGTGCCAGTAGTATTAGAACAGGGGCGGCTTTCTTT.

The chain couples TRBV27 to TRBJ1-3; possibly TRBD1 for D (5 bases). Germline-derived CDR1 and CDR2 are MNHEY and SMNVEV (reference sequence). This CDR3 has 14 amino acids. V was cut by 6 bases and J by 1 base, with 10 bases left in between. CDR3 in DNA: TGTGCCAGCAGGGAAGGGGCGTCTGGAAACACCATATATTTT. Its protein product is CASREGASGNTIYF.